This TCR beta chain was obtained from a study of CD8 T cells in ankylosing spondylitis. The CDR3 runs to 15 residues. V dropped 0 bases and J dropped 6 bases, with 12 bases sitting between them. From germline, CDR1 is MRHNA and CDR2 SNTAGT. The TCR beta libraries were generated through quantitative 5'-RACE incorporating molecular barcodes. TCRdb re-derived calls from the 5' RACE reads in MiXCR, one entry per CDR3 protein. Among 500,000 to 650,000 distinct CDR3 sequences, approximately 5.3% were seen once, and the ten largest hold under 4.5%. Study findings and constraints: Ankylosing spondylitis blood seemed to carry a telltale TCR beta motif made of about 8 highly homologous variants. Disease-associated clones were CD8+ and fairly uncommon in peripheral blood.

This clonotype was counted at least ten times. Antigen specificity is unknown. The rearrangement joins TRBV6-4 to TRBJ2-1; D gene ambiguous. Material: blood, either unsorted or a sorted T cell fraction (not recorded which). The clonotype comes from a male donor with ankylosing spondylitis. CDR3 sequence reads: CASSDSTGPGNEQFF. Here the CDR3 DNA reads TGTGCCAGCAGTGACTCGACGGGTCCGGGCAATGAGCAGTTCTTC.